This record covers a single T cell receptor beta chain. The record originates from a study of blood T cell repertoires in COVID-19. Study-level information: Acute and convalescent COVID-19 samples came from the United States, Italy and Spain. Sources were T cells, B-cell-depleted T cells, or PBMCs; the material itself was cDNA or gDNA.

Enrollment of patients from Seattle took place during active infection, with longitudinal follow-up. In the original processing: The authors estimated nucleated cell counts from reference gene primer amplification. The protocol was immunoSEQ multiplex PCR, while the TCRdb copy is restricted to in-frame clones and leaves out a portion. V and J calls and clone size come straight from that table; D and trimming were deduced from the DNA. The sample shows approximately 97,000 clones, around 90% of them seen only once. V lost 6 bases and J 7 bases, leaving 13 bases between the germline ends. The CDR3 runs 14 residues. The germline V gene has CDR1 SGHVS and CDR2 FNYEAQ.

The sequencing input was peripheral blood. The sequence came from a man in his forties or fifties with COVID-19, enrolled during active disease. The genes are TRBV7-6 and TRBJ1-6; a weak D match, TRBD1 (6 bases). The CDR3 loop is CASRTGGANSPLHF. The CDR3 DNA reads as TGTGCCAGCAGGACGGGGGGGGCGAATTCACCCCTCCACTTT. The complete variable domain, with remaining parts taken from reference TRBV7-6 and TRBJ1-6, reads GAGVSQSPRYKVTKRGQDVALRCDPISGHVSLYWYRQALGQGPEFLTYFNYEAQQDKSGLPNDRFSAERPEGSISTLTIQRTEQRDSAMYRCASRTGGANSPLHFGNGTRLTVT.